A single sample is the source of the 31 T cell receptor beta chains below, sequenced in a study of post-analysis software for immune sequencing data. Incorporated into the TCR beta cDNA libraries were unique molecular identifiers, which served to reduce PCR and sequencing biases. TCRdb re-derived calls from the PCR reads in MiXCR, one entry per CDR3 protein. The sample records fewer than 550,000 distinct CDR3 sequences, around 31% being singletons. The study, taken as a whole, reports: Roughly 5 TRBV segments, including TRBV5-6, TRBV5-1 and TRBV20-1, were more frequent in patients than controls.

Their antigens remain unidentified. Input material: blood. All receptors derive from a girl between 2 and 17 years old with multiple sclerosis.

This clonotype occurred once. CDR3 DNA: TGCAGTGCTAGAGTCTTTAGCGGGGGCTACAATGAGCAGTACTTC. As protein: CSARVFSGGYNEQYF. This chain uses TRBV20-1 with TRBJ2-7; 9 bases align to TRBD2. The trim removed 1 base at V and 7 bases at J, leaving 11 bases unmatched. This CDR3 contains 15 residues. The germline V gene encodes CDR1 DFQATT and CDR2 SNEGSKA (reference sequence).

This clonotype was seen more than once but under ten times. The chain recombines TRBV6-1 with TRBJ2-1; no firm D call. The CDR3 is made up of 12 amino acids. CDR1 and CDR2 from the germline V gene are MNHNS and SASEGT. V was pared by 2 bases and J by 9 bases, with 8 bases between. The CDR3 loop is CASSERFSEQFF. The CDR3 nucleotides are TGTGCCAGCAGTGAACGATTCAGTGAGCAGTTCTTC.

The rearrangement links TRBV6-6 to TRBJ2-1, with 10 bases fitting TRBD1. Germline values: CDR1 MNHNY, CDR2 SVGAGI (reference sequence). The CDR3 length is 14 residues. Germline trimming cut 4 bases from V and 6 bases from J; bases unmatched to any gene: 3. CDR3 residues: CASSSRTGGNEQFF. CDR3 bases: TGTGCCAGCAGTTCCCGGACAGGGGGCAATGAGCAGTTCTTC.

In the case of this clonotype: This likely comes from a read error, as the CDR3 has no conserved phenylalanine or tryptophan at its end. The gene calls are TRBV20-1 and TRBJ2-3; 7 nucleotides match TRBD2. CDR3 length: 14 amino acids. From germline, CDR1 is DFQATT and CDR2 SNEGSKA (reference sequence). After removal of 6 bases from V and 6 bases from J, the junction contained 12 bases not matched to a gene. As DNA, the CDR3 is TGCAGTGCCCACGCACTAGCGTTCGGGGATACGCAGTATTGT. Protein product: CSAHALAFGDTQYC.

V usage is TRBV20-1 and J usage is TRBJ1-1; no reliable D call. Germline lookup yields CDR1 DFQATT and CDR2 SNEGSKA (reference sequence). Deletions cut 0 bases from V and 5 bases from J, with 7 bases between. The CDR3 is 12 residues long. Here the CDR3 reads CSARDGWTEAFF. The CDR3 DNA is TGCAGTGCTAGAGACGGGTGGACTGAAGCTTTCTTT.

The rearrangement uses TRBV4-1 and TRBJ2-7; TRBD2 aligns across 9 bases. The CDR3 length is 17 residues. The V segment lost 6 bases and the J segment 2 bases; nucleotides outside the gene matches: 14. Germline CDR1 reads MGHRA; CDR2 reads YSYEKL. CDR3 bases: TGCGCCAGCAGTCCCCTGGGCCTAGCGGGGAGCACCTACGAGCAGTACTTC. It is translated as CASSPLGLAGSTYEQYF.

V usage is TRBV20-1 and J usage is TRBJ2-5, with a possible D match to TRBD2 (5 bases). Trimming cost V 1 base and J 7 bases, with 10 bases left between them. In germline, CDR1 is DFQATT, CDR2 SNEGSKA (reference sequence). This CDR3 is built from 12 residues. The CDR3 loop reads CSARAGMGTQYF. The CDR3 DNA follows: TGCAGTGCTAGAGCCGGGATGGGGACCCAGTACTTC.

Concerning this clonotype itself: The germline gene is not matched at one end of the junction; a read error may be the cause. V and J are TRBV5-6 and TRBJ1-2, with 8 positions matching TRBD1. Germline values: CDR1 SGHDT, CDR2 YYEEEE. The CDR3 is made up of 14 amino acids. The chain's CDR3 is CVSSLSTGASGYTF. CDR3 in DNA: TGTGTCAGCAGCTTGTCGACAGGGGCGAGTGGCTACACCTTC.

This clonotype appeared a few times. The J gene is TRBJ2-1, the V gene TRBV5-5; 7 bases fit TRBD1. The V gene end was trimmed by 4 bases and the J gene end by 1 base; junction bases not matched to a gene: 5. The CDR3 spans 15 residues. Germline CDR1 and CDR2: SGHKS and YYEKEE (reference sequence). In nucleotides, the CDR3 is TGTGCCAGCAGCGGACAGGTCTCATCCTACAATGAGCAGTTCTTC. Translated: CASSGQVSSYNEQFF.

This clonotype was seen more than once but under ten times. V and J are TRBV2 and TRBJ2-7, with D perhaps matching TRBD1 (5 bases). Between the trimmed V and J ends, which lost 4 bases and 2 bases, there was a span of 15 bases. Germline loops: CDR1 SNHLY, CDR2 FYNNEI. The CDR3 sequence is 15 residues long. DNA for the CDR3: TGTGCCAGCAGTGGTGGGGCTCTAACGCCCTACGAGCAGTACTTC. Encoded protein: CASSGGALTPYEQYF.

This clonotype was seen a few times. The CDR3 loop is CSARGGLEDTQYF. The CDR3 DNA reads TGCAGCGCGCGGGGGGGGCTGGAAGATACGCAGTATTTT. J is TRBJ2-3 and V is TRBV20-1; 9 bases line up with TRBD2. This CDR3 region has 13 residues. CDR1 and CDR2 from the germline V gene are DFQATT and SNEGSKA (reference sequence).

In this sample, this clonotype turned up a few times. The chain uses TRBV7-9 and TRBJ2-1; 7 bases map to TRBD1. This CDR3 spans 15 amino acids. After removal of 2 bases from V and 2 bases from J, the junction contained 3 bases not matched to a gene. Germline CDR1 SEHNR, CDR2 FQNEAQ (reference sequence). CDR3 amino acids: CASSLTGEPYNEQFF. The CDR3 DNA sequence: TGTGCCAGCAGCTTAACAGGGGAACCCTACAATGAGCAGTTCTTC.

The CDR3 coding sequence is TGTGCCAGCTCTGCAGGGGGCCCCTCCTACGAGCAGTACTTC. Protein sequence: CASSAGGPSYEQYF. The chain is built from TRBV18 and TRBJ2-7; 8 bases agree with TRBD1. J was trimmed by 0 bases and V by 6 bases; bases with no gene match: 4. Per the germline V gene, CDR1 is KGHSH and CDR2 is LQKENI. CDR3 size: 14 residues.

This clonotype has a count of ten or more. The rearrangement links TRBV2 to TRBJ2-5; the match to TRBD2 covers 10 bases. The CDR3 has 16 residues. Germline CDR1 is SNHLY and CDR2 is FYNNEI. The trim removed 7 bases at V and 2 bases at J, leaving 10 bases unmatched. CDR3 sequence (DNA): TGTGCCAGCAAGGCTAGCGGGGGCAAACATCAAGAGACCCAGTACTTC. Protein product: CASKASGGKHQETQYF.

The J gene is TRBJ1-2, the V gene TRBV4-2, with D perhaps TRBD1 (6 bases). CDR1 is LGHNA, CDR2 YNFKEQ, per germline. CDR3 size: 17 residues. V was cut by 0 bases and J by 3 bases, with 17 bases left in between. CDR3 in DNA: TGTGCCAGCAGCCAAGATCAAGCACAGGGAGGTGACTATGGCTACACCTTC. This codes for CASSQDQAQGGDYGYTF.

The chain is built from TRBV9 and TRBJ2-1; 14 bases are a match to TRBD2. Unmatched junction bases numbered 13, after V lost 0 bases and J lost 8 bases. The germline CDR1 and CDR2 sequences are SGDLS and YYNGEE. This CDR3 is built from 19 residues. CDR3 amino acids: CASSVGWTSGGPAEDEQFF. The DNA of the CDR3 is TGTGCCAGCAGCGTAGGATGGACTAGCGGGGGGCCCGCCGAGGATGAGCAGTTCTTC.

The chain couples TRBV4-1 to TRBJ1-1; 10 positions agree with TRBD1. The CDR3 contains 17 residues. Per germline, CDR1 MGHRA and CDR2 YSYEKL. V lost 4 bases and J lost 0; bases outside the gene matches: 8. The CDR3 coding sequence is TGCGCCAGCAGCCCCACCGGGACAGGGGCCATGAACACTGAAGCTTTCTTT. The encoded protein is CASSPTGTGAMNTEAFF.

This clonotype was observed a handful of times. The rearrangement uses TRBV29-1 and TRBJ1-1; D might be TRBD1 (6 bases). CDR1 and CDR2 from the germline V gene are SQVTM and ANQGSEA. CDR3 length: 14 residues. In DNA, the CDR3 is TGCAGTGCCCCTGGGGGCTCCATGAACACTGAAGCTTTCTTT. It encodes CSAPGGSMNTEAFF.

This rearrangement joins TRBV7-6 to TRBJ2-1, with D perhaps TRBD1 (6 bases). The J call may be wrong; the DNA end is better matched by TRBJ2-7. The CDR3 has 13 amino acids. CDR1 and CDR2 (germline): SGHVS, FNYEAQ. The CDR3: CASSQGQYNEQYF. In DNA, the CDR3 is TGTGCCAGCAGCCAGGGACAATACAATGAGCAGTACTTC.

The rearrangement uses TRBV5-1 and TRBJ1-4, with TRBD1 matching over 12 bases. V lost 3 bases to trimming and J lost 8 bases; unmatched junction nucleotides: 2. CDR3 length: 14 residues. The germline V gene has CDR1 SGHRS and CDR2 YFSETQ. CDR3 sequence reads: CASSYGTGGEKLFF. Written as DNA, the CDR3 is TGCGCCAGCAGCTACGGGACAGGGGGCGAAAAACTGTTTTTT.

This clonotype was seen a handful of times. The chain is built from TRBV10-1 and TRBJ1-2; no definite D call. V lost 3 bases and J lost 2, with 7 bases in between. Germline-derived CDR1 and CDR2 are WNHNN and SYGVQD (reference sequence). This CDR3 has 13 amino acids. The CDR3 loop is CASSEDSNYGYTF. CDR3 sequence (DNA): TGCGCCAGCAGTGAAGATTCAAACTATGGCTACACCTTC.

The V gene is TRBV5-5, the J gene TRBJ2-1; possibly TRBD1 for D (5 bases). The CDR3 sequence is 16 residues long. Per germline, CDR1 SGHKS and CDR2 YYEKEE (reference sequence). Between the trimmed V and J ends, which lost 0 bases and 6 bases, there was a span of 16 bases. CDR3 sequence (DNA): TGTGCCAGCAGCTTGGCCTTCAGGGATTATTTCAATGAGCAGTTCTTC. It encodes CASSLAFRDYFNEQFF. Full variable domain (missing parts from reference TRBV5-5 and TRBJ2-1): DAGVTQSPTHLIKTRGQQVTLRCSPISGHKSVSWYQQVLGQGPQFIFQYYEKEERGRGNFPDRFSARQFPNYSSELNVNALLLGDSALYLCASSLAFRDYFNEQFFGPGTRLTVL.

The table lists this clonotype with a few counts. V usage is TRBV10-3 and J usage is TRBJ1-2, with no clear D. The CDR3 is 12 amino acids. V lost 1 base and J lost 4, with 4 bases in between. Germline loops: CDR1 ENHRY, CDR2 SYGVKD. The DNA of the CDR3 is TGTGCCATCAGTGAGTTCAGCTATGGCTACACCTTC. Amino acid sequence: CAISEFSYGYTF.

This clonotype has just a few counts. The chain uses TRBV29-1 and TRBJ2-2; possible D gene TRBD1, 5 bases. V lost 2 bases, J lost 2 bases, and 12 bases lay in between. This CDR3 contains 15 residues. Germline V gene lookup returns CDR1 SQVTM and CDR2 ANQGSEA. The DNA of the CDR3 is TGCAGCGTTGAACTGGGGCAGGGCAACACCGGGGAGCTGTTTTTT. Residues: CSVELGQGNTGELFF.

The chain combines TRBV7-9 with TRBJ1-4; no firm D call. Trimming removed 4 bases from V and 3 bases from J, with 6 bases in between. Per germline, CDR1 SEHNR and CDR2 FQNEAQ (reference sequence). The CDR3 totals 13 residues. The chain's CDR3 is CASSSRANEKLFF. In DNA form, the CDR3 reads TGTGCCAGCAGCTCCCGGGCTAATGAAAAACTGTTTTTT.

A note on this clonotype: The junction departs from germline at one end; a sequencing error may be responsible. This rearrangement joins TRBV5-1 to TRBJ1-1, with 7 nucleotides matching TRBD1. The CDR3 has 14 residues. Germline V CDR1 and CDR2: SGHRS, YFSETQ. CDR3 amino acids: CANSVSGTDIGAFF. DNA for the CDR3: TGCGCCAACAGCGTATCCGGGACAGATATAGGAGCTTTCTTT.

This clonotype has only one observation. The chain has TRBV30 and TRBJ1-2; TRBD1 is a possible D gene (5 bases). Germline-derived CDR1 and CDR2 are GTSNPN and SVGIG (reference sequence). The CDR3 has 14 amino acids. Trimming removed 0 bases from V and 1 base from J, with 9 bases in between. Written as DNA, the CDR3 is TGTGCCTGGAGTGTCTGGGGGGGTAACTATGGCTACACCTTC. Protein sequence: CAWSVWGGNYGYTF.

The chain combines TRBV7-9 with TRBJ2-1; D possibly corresponds to TRBD1 (5 bases). CDR3 length: 14 residues. Germline-derived CDR1 and CDR2 are SEHNR and FQNEAQ (reference sequence). Trimming took 4 bases from V and 3 from J, leaving 10 bases between them. The CDR3 protein is CASSSIDSYNEQFF. CDR3 nucleotide sequence: TGTGCCAGCAGCTCAATAGACAGCTACAATGAGCAGTTCTTC.

This clonotype showed up just once. The V call is TRBV18, the J call TRBJ2-3; 10 bases match TRBD2. This CDR3 is 17 amino acids long. J lost 1 base, V lost 0 bases, and 4 bases had no gene match. In germline, CDR1 is KGHSH, CDR2 LQKENI. The CDR3 DNA sequence: TGTGCCAGCTCACCACCGTTCCTAGCGGGGGGCACAGATACGCAGTATTTT. It is translated as CASSPPFLAGGTDTQYF. Drawing the rest from reference TRBV18 and TRBJ2-3, the complete variable domain is NAGVMQNPRHLVRRRGQEARLRCSPMKGHSHVYWYRQLPEEGLKFMVYLQKENIIDESGMPKERFSAEFPKEGPSILRIQQVVRGDSAAYFCASSPPFLAGGTDTQYFGPGTRLTVL.

The chain employs TRBV11-2 and TRBJ2-7; 11 positions match TRBD1. CDR1 is SGHAT, CDR2 FQNNGV, per germline. The CDR3 consists of 15 residues. J was trimmed by 5 bases and V by 1 base; bases with no gene match: 4. Here the CDR3 reads CASSLGDRGRDEQYF. In nucleotides, the CDR3 is TGTGCCAGCAGCTTAGGGGACAGGGGGAGGGACGAGCAGTACTTC.

The chain carries TRBV10-1 and TRBJ2-2; 14 bases match TRBD2. This CDR3 is 19 amino acids long. Per germline, CDR1 WNHNN and CDR2 SYGVQD (reference sequence). Trimming removed 4 bases from V and 4 bases from J; junction bases left unmatched: 11. The CDR3 sequence is CASSGVTPGLAGVTGELFF. The DNA of the CDR3 is TGCGCCAGCAGTGGCGTTACTCCGGGACTAGCGGGGGTCACCGGGGAGCTGTTTTTT.